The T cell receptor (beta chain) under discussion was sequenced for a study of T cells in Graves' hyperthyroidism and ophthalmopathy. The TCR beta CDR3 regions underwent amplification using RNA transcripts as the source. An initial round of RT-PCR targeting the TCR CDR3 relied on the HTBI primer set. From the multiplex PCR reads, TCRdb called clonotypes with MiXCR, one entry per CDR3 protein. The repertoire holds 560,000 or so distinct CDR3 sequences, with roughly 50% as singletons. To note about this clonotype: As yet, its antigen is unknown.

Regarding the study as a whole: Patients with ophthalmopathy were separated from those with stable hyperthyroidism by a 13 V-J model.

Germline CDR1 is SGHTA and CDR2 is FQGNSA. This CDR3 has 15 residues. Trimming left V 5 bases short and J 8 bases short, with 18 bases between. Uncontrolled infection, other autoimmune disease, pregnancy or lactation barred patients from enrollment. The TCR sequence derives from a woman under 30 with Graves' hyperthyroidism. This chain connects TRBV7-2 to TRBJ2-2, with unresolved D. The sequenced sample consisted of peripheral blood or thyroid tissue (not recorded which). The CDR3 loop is CASSHRRAAPGELFF. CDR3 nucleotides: TGTGCCAGCAGCCACCGCCGGGCCGCCCCAGGGGAGCTGTTTTTT.